These 27 T cell receptor beta chains were sequenced from one sample in a study of blood T cells in healthy people across ages. Together with a sample-barcoded 5' primer, a J-beta primer mix was included in a second PCR lasting roughly 6 to 12 cycles. MiXCR was run by TCRdb on the 5' RACE reads, yielding one entry per CDR3 protein. This repertoire shows 700,000 to 850,000 distinct CDR3 sequences, 50% to 65% found once; its top ten account for roughly 40%. The sequenced sample was blood. The receptors originated from a man at least 80 years old in good health.

The rearrangement joins TRBV20-1 to TRBJ2-5; unclear D gene. This CDR3 is built from 15 residues. The germline V and J ends were trimmed by 5 bases and 0 bases, with 16 bases remaining between them. Germline CDR1 is DFQATT and CDR2 is SNEGSKA (reference sequence). CDR3 bases: TGCAGTGCTGGAGCCGCTGTTCCGTACCAAGAGACCCAGTACTTC. Protein product: CSAGAAVPYQETQYF.

The rearrangement links TRBV9 to TRBJ2-5; possibly TRBD1 for D (6 bases). This CDR3 has 15 residues. Germline V gene sequence: CDR1 SGDLS, CDR2 YYNGEE. The V gene lost 4 bases and the J gene lost 4 bases, with 17 bases spanning the gap. The CDR3 spells CASSTQPDSGETQYF. CDR3 nucleotide sequence: TGTGCCAGCAGCACCCAACCGGACAGTGGAGAGACCCAGTACTTC.

Remarks on this clonotype: A junction boundary mismatches the germline segment, possibly from a read error. This chain connects TRBV7-9 to TRBJ2-7; 9 nucleotides line up with TRBD2. The CDR3 is 14 amino acids. Germline V lookup: CDR1 SEHNR, CDR2 FQNEAQ (reference sequence). The CDR3 is CASSLAGQANEQYF. The CDR3 region has the DNA TGTGCCAGCAGCCTAGCGGGGCAGGCCAACGAGCAGTACTTC.

The chain combines TRBV6-6 with TRBJ1-1, with D hard to call. Germline V gene lookup returns CDR1 MNHNY and CDR2 SVGAGI (reference sequence). The V and J ends lost 2 bases and 4 bases respectively, with 11 bases between them. The length of the CDR3 is 14 residues. This CDR3 is CASSYVPLLTEAFF. In DNA, the CDR3 is TGTGCCAGCAGTTACGTTCCGTTACTCACTGAAGCTTTCTTT.

The chain has TRBV20-1 and TRBJ2-1, with D perhaps TRBD2 (6 bases). The CDR3 sequence is 10 residues long. Germline V gene data show CDR1 as DFQATT and CDR2 as SNEGSKA (reference sequence). CDR3 in DNA: TGCAGAGTGGGGGGAAATGAGCAGTTCTTC. Its translation: CRVGGNEQFF.

This clonotype was seen many times. This chain connects TRBV24-1 to TRBJ2-7; 8 nucleotides align to TRBD1. The germline CDR1 and CDR2 sequences are KGHDR and SFDVKD. The CDR3 covers 14 residues. With V trimmed by 4 bases and J by 5 bases, 6 bases remained unmatched. CDR3: CATSDSAGGDEQYF. The CDR3 nucleotides read TGTGCCACCAGTGACTCGGCAGGGGGCGACGAGCAGTACTTC.

The CDR3 nucleotides read TGCGCCAGCAGCCAAGAATGGACAGCCTATGGCTACACCTTC. Its translation is CASSQEWTAYGYTF. The chain uses TRBV4-1 and TRBJ1-2, with D maybe TRBD1 (6 bases). Germline lookup yields CDR1 MGHRA and CDR2 YSYEKL. Between the trimmed V and J ends, which lost 0 bases and 4 bases, there was a span of 9 bases. The CDR3 runs to 14 residues.

In this sample, this clonotype turned up a few times. The genes are TRBV3-1 and TRBJ2-7, with 14 bases fitting TRBD2. The CDR3 is made up of 17 amino acids. The germline V gene has CDR1 LGHDT and CDR2 YNNKEL (reference sequence). V lost 3 bases, J lost 2 bases, and 6 bases stayed unmatched. The CDR3 is CASSQFGTSGRTYEQYF. CDR3 nucleotides: TGTGCCAGCAGCCAGTTTGGGACTAGCGGGAGAACCTACGAGCAGTACTTC.

As for this clonotype: The junction shows a germline mismatch at one end, possibly a read error. The chain is built from TRBV5-6 and TRBJ2-5, with D possibly being TRBD2 (5 bases). Germline V gene data show CDR1 as SGHDT and CDR2 as YYEEEE. The CDR3 runs to 12 residues. The CDR3 loop reads CASRGAKEAQYF. In nucleotides, the CDR3 is TGTGCCAGCCGGGGAGCGAAAGAGGCCCAGTACTTC.

The gene calls are TRBV7-2 and TRBJ2-7; D is unclear. V lost 4 bases, J lost 0 bases, and 7 bases lay in between. The CDR3 is made up of 13 amino acids. Germline V gene lookup returns CDR1 SGHTA and CDR2 FQGNSA. The CDR3 loop reads CASSSAVSYEQYF. For the CDR3, the DNA is TGTGCCAGCAGCTCGGCAGTCTCCTACGAGCAGTACTTC.

This chain joins TRBV15 and TRBJ1-2; D not resolved. The germline V gene encodes CDR1 LNHNV and CDR2 YYDKDF (reference sequence). Trimming cost V 1 base and J 8 bases, with 11 bases left between them. This CDR3 has 13 amino acids. CDR3 sequence: CATSRVDHEGYTF. The CDR3 region has the DNA TGTGCCACCAGCAGAGTGGATCACGAAGGCTACACCTTC.

This clonotype was counted a few times. V and J are TRBV11-2 and TRBJ2-3, with 9 bases aligning to TRBD1. Germline V gives CDR1 SGHAT, CDR2 FQNNGV. Losses at the gene ends were 4 bases for V and 14 bases for J; bases not matched to a gene: 25. The CDR3 is 18 amino acids. CDR3 region: CASSYYPGTGQGHRYAYF. The CDR3 DNA sequence: TGTGCCAGCAGCTACTACCCTGGGACAGGGCAGGGACACAGATACGCGTATTTT. The full variable domain, its missing parts supplied by reference TRBV11-2 and TRBJ2-3, is EAGVAQSPRYKIIEKRQSVAFWCNPISGHATLYWYQQILGQGPKLLIQFQNNGVVDDSQLPKDRFSAERLKGVDSTLKIQPAKLEDSAVYLCASSYYPGTGQGHRYAYFGPGTRLTVL.

The chain employs TRBV9 and TRBJ2-1; D possibly uses TRBD1 or TRBD2 (5 bases each). The germline V gene has CDR1 SGDLS and CDR2 YYNGEE. This CDR3 region has 15 residues. V lost 4 bases, J lost 7 bases, and 18 bases lay in between. The CDR3 DNA sequence: TGTGCCAGCAGCATCTCCGAGGGGTCCAGTAATGAGCAGTTCTTC. Amino acids: CASSISEGSSNEQFF.

This chain connects TRBV5-1 to TRBJ2-3; tentative D call: TRBD2 (6 bases). V dropped 6 bases and J dropped 2 bases, with 16 bases sitting between them. CDR1 SGHRS and CDR2 YFSETQ come from the germline V gene. The CDR3 extends over 15 amino acids. The CDR3 is CASNLGLATTDTQYF. The CDR3 nucleotides read TGCGCCAGCAACTTAGGGCTAGCGACCACAGATACGCAGTATTTT.

The CDR3 sequence is CASTISSMNTEAFF. Written as DNA, the CDR3 is TGTGCCAGCACCATTTCTAGTATGAACACTGAAGCTTTCTTT. The genes are TRBV12-3 or TRBV12-4 and TRBJ1-1; D not resolved. Trimming took 7 bases from V and 0 from J, leaving 12 bases between them. The CDR3 has 14 amino acids.

This chain links TRBV11-2 with TRBJ2-5; the D is unclear. Germline V gene data show CDR1 as SGHAT and CDR2 as FQNNGV. The CDR3 consists of 14 residues. Trimming took 3 bases from V and 3 from J, leaving 11 bases between them. The CDR3 bases are TGTGCCAGCAGCTTGGGAAGTTCTAAAGAGACCCAGTACTTC. It yields the protein CASSLGSSKETQYF.

The chain recombines TRBV3-1 with TRBJ2-1; D is perhaps TRBD2 (7 bases). V lost 6 bases to trimming and J lost 1 base, with 16 bases between them. Germline V gives CDR1 LGHDT, CDR2 YNNKEL (reference sequence). This CDR3 region has 16 residues. Written as DNA, the CDR3 is TGTGCCAGCAGTCTTACAGGGAGGGTTTCCTACAATGAGCAGTTCTTC. Amino acid sequence: CASSLTGRVSYNEQFF.

This clonotype was seen just once. The V and J genes are TRBV6-2 or TRBV6-3 and TRBJ1-5, with no clear D. Germline CDR1 and CDR2: MNHEY and SVGEGT. Trimming took 0 bases from V and 1 from J, leaving 7 bases between them. This CDR3 is 15 amino acids long. The CDR3 bases are TGTGCCAGCAGTTACTCAAGGCAAAGCAATCAGCCCCAGCATTTT. Translating it yields CASSYSRQSNQPQHF.

The V gene is TRBV11-2, the J gene TRBJ2-4; D uncertain. Per the germline V gene, CDR1 is SGHAT and CDR2 is FQNNGV. V was pared by 2 bases and J by 3 bases, with 11 bases between. The CDR3 runs 15 residues. The CDR3 sequence is CASSLWRPRKNIQYF. Written as DNA, the CDR3 is TGTGCCAGCAGCTTATGGAGACCGCGCAAAAACATTCAGTACTTC.

This clonotype was counted only a few times. The V gene is TRBV7-6, the J gene TRBJ2-2; D possibly matches TRBD1 or TRBD2 (6 bases each). The germline V gene has CDR1 SGHVS and CDR2 FNYEAQ. V was cut by 1 base and J by 0 bases, with 15 bases left in between. This CDR3 contains 18 residues. CDR3: CASSLGLGGRTNTGELFF. The DNA for the CDR3 is TGTGCCAGCAGCTTAGGTTTAGGGGGGCGGACGAACACCGGGGAGCTGTTTTTT.

On this clonotype itself: One end of the junction varies from germline; a read error may be responsible. The genes are TRBV5-1 and TRBJ2-2; tentative D call: TRBD2 (6 bases). CDR3 length equals 16 residues. Germline V gene sequence: CDR1 SGHRS, CDR2 YFSETQ. The CDR3 protein is CGSSWEVDLNTGELFF. The CDR3 coding sequence is TGCGGCAGCAGCTGGGAGGTTGACCTGAACACCGGGGAGCTGTTTTTT.

The table lists this clonotype with a few counts. The chain recombines TRBV7-9 with TRBJ1-5, with 10 bases that match TRBD1. V lost 1 base to trimming and J lost 3 bases; unmatched junction nucleotides: 6. CDR3 size: 17 residues. Germline loops: CDR1 SEHNR, CDR2 FQNEAQ (reference sequence). CDR3 amino acids: CASSLGDRGRFNQPQHF. The CDR3 DNA sequence: TGTGCCAGCAGCTTAGGGGACAGGGGCCGATTCAATCAGCCCCAGCATTTT.

This chain joins TRBV6-5 and TRBJ2-7; D perhaps matches TRBD1 (6 bases). V was trimmed by 5 bases and J by 5 bases, leaving 16 bases between them. This CDR3 comprises 14 residues. Germline CDR1 reads MNHEY; CDR2 reads SVGAGI. CDR3 DNA sequence: TGTGCCAGCAGTCCTAGGACAGTTAGAGACGAGCAGTACTTC. Translating it yields CASSPRTVRDEQYF.

The genes are TRBV20-1 and TRBJ2-7, with TRBD1 identical over 10 bases. The germline V gene has CDR1 DFQATT and CDR2 SNEGSKA (reference sequence). After removal of 4 bases from V and 4 bases from J, the junction contained 10 bases not matched to a gene. The CDR3 runs to 15 residues. The DNA of the CDR3 is TGCAGTGCTAAGAGGGGGACAGGGGAATGGTACGAGCAGTACTTC. Residues: CSAKRGTGEWYEQYF.

V usage is TRBV4-2 and J usage is TRBJ2-5; perhaps D is TRBD1 or TRBD2 (5 bases each). Germline V lookup: CDR1 LGHNA, CDR2 YNFKEQ. Trimming shortened V by 4 bases and J by 11 bases, and 23 bases separated the two germline ends. This CDR3 has 15 residues. The CDR3 region has the DNA TGTGCCAGCAGCCTTAGGACCAGGGACCACAATGAGCAGTACTTC. Its protein is CASSLRTRDHNEQYF.

This chain joins TRBV7-9 and TRBJ2-5, with TRBD2 matching over 7 bases. J gave up 1 base and V 3 bases, and 5 bases lay outside the gene matches. The CDR3 loop spans 15 amino acids. Germline CDR1 SEHNR, CDR2 FQNEAQ (reference sequence). The CDR3 region has the DNA TGTGCCAGCAGCTTCGGGGGGAATGGCCAAGAGACCCAGTACTTC. As protein: CASSFGGNGQETQYF.

The chain employs TRBV11-2 and TRBJ2-3, with 7 bases identical to TRBD1. V was pared by 5 bases and J by 0 bases, with 5 bases of the junction left unmatched. Germline CDR1 and CDR2: SGHAT and FQNNGV. The CDR3 has 15 amino acids. Here the CDR3 DNA reads TGTGCCAGCAGCCAGGGGACAGCTAGCACAGATACGCAGTATTTT. This codes for CASSQGTASTDTQYF.